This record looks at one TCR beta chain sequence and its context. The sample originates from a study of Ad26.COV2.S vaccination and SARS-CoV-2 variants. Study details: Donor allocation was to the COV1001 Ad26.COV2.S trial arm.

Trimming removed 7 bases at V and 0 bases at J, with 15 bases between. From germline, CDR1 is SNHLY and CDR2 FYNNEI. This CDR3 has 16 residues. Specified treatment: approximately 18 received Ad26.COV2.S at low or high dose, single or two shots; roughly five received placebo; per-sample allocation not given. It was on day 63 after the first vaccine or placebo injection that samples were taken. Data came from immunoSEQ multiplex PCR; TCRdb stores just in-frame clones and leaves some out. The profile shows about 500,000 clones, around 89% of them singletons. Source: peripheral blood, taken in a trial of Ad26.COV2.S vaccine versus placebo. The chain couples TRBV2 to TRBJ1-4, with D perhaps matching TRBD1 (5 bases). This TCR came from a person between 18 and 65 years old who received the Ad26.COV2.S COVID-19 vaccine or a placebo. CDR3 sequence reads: CASTPTGVSTNEKLFF. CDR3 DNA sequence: TGTGCCAGCACCCCGACGGGGGTCTCAACTAATGAAAAACTGTTTTTT.